This TCR beta chain originates from a study of T cell responses to AZD1222 COVID-19 vaccine. This CDR3 comprises 16 residues. With 6 bases clipped from V and 3 bases from J, the junction kept 13 bases outside the gene matches. CDR1 and CDR2 (germline): SQVTM, ANQGSEA. The repertoire was sequenced with immunoSEQ multiplex PCR; TCRdb's copy has only in-frame clones and lacks some. The sample lists roughly 260,000 clones, more than 80% occurring once. V is TRBV29-1 and J is TRBJ1-5; 8 nucleotides align to TRBD1. The source was peripheral blood, collected on day 0 of AZD1222 vaccination. The sequence was obtained from an adult in good health. The CDR3 reads CSVVLEGQGPNQPQHF. The CDR3 region has the DNA TGCAGCGTCGTGCTCGAAGGACAGGGTCCCAATCAGCCCCAGCATTTT. Full variable domain (missing parts from reference TRBV29-1 and TRBJ1-5): SAVISQKPSRDICQRGTSLTIQCQVDSQVTMMFWYRQQPGQSLTLIATANQGSEATYESGFVIDKFPISRPNLTFSTLTVSNMSPEDSSIYLCSVVLEGQGPNQPQHFGDGTRLSIL.